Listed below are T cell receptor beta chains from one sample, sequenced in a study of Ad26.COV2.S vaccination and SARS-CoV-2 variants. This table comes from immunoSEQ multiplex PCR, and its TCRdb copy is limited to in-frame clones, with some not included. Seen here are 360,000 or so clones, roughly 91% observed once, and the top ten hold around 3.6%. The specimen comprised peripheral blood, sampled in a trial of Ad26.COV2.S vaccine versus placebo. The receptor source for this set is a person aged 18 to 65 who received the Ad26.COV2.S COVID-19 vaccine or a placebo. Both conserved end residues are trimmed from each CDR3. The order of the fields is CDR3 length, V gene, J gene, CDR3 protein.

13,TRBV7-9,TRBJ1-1,ASSLGGMSTTEAF
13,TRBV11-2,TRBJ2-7,ASSLGQGQTYEQY
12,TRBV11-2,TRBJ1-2,ASTFIVGNYGYT
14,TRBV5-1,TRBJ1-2,ASSLAPQTGKVGYT
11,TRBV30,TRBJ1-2,AWSVRGVWGYT
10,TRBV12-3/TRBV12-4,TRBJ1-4,ASSFRWEKLF
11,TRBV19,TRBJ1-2,ASSIEQGYGYT
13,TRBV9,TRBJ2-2,ASSPEMVIVGELF
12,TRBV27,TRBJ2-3,ASSFWTSTDTQY
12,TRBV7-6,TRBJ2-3,ASSHQWGTDTQY
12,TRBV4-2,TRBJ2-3,ASSQDRITDTQY
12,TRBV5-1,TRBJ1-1,ASSEAGMNTEAF
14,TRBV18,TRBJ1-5,ASSPLGGVSDQPQH
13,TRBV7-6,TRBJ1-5,ASSLLDSPGEPQH
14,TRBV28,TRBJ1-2,ASSLPQGPANYGYT
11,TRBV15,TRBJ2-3,ATSRDRTDTQY
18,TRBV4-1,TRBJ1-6,ASSQVMIGGTGTYNSPLH
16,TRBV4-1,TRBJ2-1,ASSPQPGTISSYNEQF
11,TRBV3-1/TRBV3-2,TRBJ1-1,ASSQYLDTEAF
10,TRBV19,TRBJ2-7,ASKSRAGEQY
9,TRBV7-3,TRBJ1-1,ASSSGGKVF
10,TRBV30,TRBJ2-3,AWSSSAVGQY
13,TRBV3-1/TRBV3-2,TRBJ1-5,ASSLGQNSNQPQH
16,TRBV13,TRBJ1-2,ASSLGAGTGSWGYGYT
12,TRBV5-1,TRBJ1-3,ASSADGSGNTIY
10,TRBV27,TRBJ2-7,ASSPTSEGQY
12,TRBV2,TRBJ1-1,ASSGQGYNTEAF